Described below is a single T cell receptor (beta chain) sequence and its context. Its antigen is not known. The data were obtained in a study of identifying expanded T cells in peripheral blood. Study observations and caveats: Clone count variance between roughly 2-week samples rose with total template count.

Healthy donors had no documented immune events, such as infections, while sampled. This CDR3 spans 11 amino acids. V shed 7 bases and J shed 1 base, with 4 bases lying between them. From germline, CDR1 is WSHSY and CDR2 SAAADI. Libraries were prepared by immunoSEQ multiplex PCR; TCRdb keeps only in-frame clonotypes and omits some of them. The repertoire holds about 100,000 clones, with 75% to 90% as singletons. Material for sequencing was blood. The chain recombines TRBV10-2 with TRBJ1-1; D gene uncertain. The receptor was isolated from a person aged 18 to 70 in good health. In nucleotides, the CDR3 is TGCGCCAGCACAGGGAACACTGAAGCTTTCTTT. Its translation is CASTGNTEAFF.